The 28 T cell receptor beta chains listed next were all sequenced from one sample in a study of blood T cell repertoires in COVID-19. TCRdb keeps only in-frame clones here, not all; method: immunoSEQ multiplex PCR. Found here are under 250,000 clones, 86% of them singletons; the top ten hold about 1.7%. The sequencing input was peripheral blood. The receptors originated from a woman aged 55-69 years who had recovered from COVID-19.

The chain is built from TRBV5-8 and TRBJ1-1; 12 bases are shared with TRBD1. The germline gives CDR1 SGHTS, CDR2 YDEGEE. This CDR3 spans 18 amino acids. J lost 4 bases, V lost 0 bases, and 10 bases had no gene match. Here the CDR3 reads CASSLAWGTGGRLTEAFF. For the CDR3, the DNA is TGTGCCAGCAGCTTGGCATGGGGGACAGGGGGCCGTCTCACTGAAGCTTTCTTT.

V gene TRBV5-1 combines with J gene TRBJ2-5; TRBD2 agrees at 7 bases. Losses at the gene ends were 5 bases for V and 1 base for J; bases not matched to a gene: 8. CDR1 and CDR2 from the germline V gene are SGHRS and YFSETQ. The CDR3 consists of 15 residues. In DNA form, the CDR3 reads TGCGCCAGCAGTTCTACCGGGACTACCCAAGAGACCCAGTACTTC. Encoded protein: CASSSTGTTQETQYF.

The rearrangement uses TRBV2 and TRBJ1-1; perhaps TRBD1 as D (5 bases). The CDR3 has 16 amino acids. The V and J ends lost 6 bases and 0 bases respectively, with 17 bases between them. Germline V gene sequence: CDR1 SNHLY, CDR2 FYNNEI. The CDR3 DNA reads as TGTGCCAGCAGCGTCCCGGTGGGGGGGTTGAACACTGAAGCTTTCTTT. Protein product: CASSVPVGGLNTEAFF.

The chain joins TRBV15 to TRBJ2-1; D gene ambiguous. Germline V gives CDR1 LNHNV, CDR2 YYDKDF (reference sequence). Deletions cut 0 bases from V and 5 bases from J, with 5 bases between. The CDR3 sequence is 13 residues long. The CDR3 here is CATSRDRNNEQFF. DNA for the CDR3: TGTGCCACCAGCAGAGACAGGAACAATGAGCAGTTCTTC. The full variable domain, completed using reference TRBV15 and TRBJ2-1, is DAMVIQNPRYQVTQFGKPVTLSCSQTLNHNVMYWYQQKSSQAPKLLFHYYDKDFNNEADTPDNFQSRRPNTSFCFLDIRSPGLGDTAMYLCATSRDRNNEQFFGPGTRLTVL.

This clone was observed a single time. This rearrangement joins TRBV18 to TRBJ2-4; no clear D gene. Germline V lookup: CDR1 KGHSH, CDR2 LQKENI. The V gene lost 3 bases and the J gene lost 3 bases, with 12 bases spanning the gap. CDR3 length equals 15 residues. CDR3 in DNA: TGTGCCAGCTCACCTGCTGTACTTGGCAAAAACATTCAGTACTTC. Amino acids: CASSPAVLGKNIQYF.

The chain couples TRBV7-6 to TRBJ1-3; D is perhaps TRBD1 (5 bases). The CDR3 loop spans 17 amino acids. Germline V gene sequence: CDR1 SGHVS, CDR2 FNYEAQ. The V and J ends lost 2 bases and 0 bases respectively, with 14 bases between them. The CDR3 sequence: CASSLLGDRSSGNTIYF. CDR3 DNA sequence: TGTGCCAGCAGCTTACTAGGCGACAGAAGCTCTGGAAACACCATATATTTT.

This chain joins TRBV3-1 (or the pseudogene TRBV3-2) and TRBJ1-3; perhaps TRBD1 as D (6 bases). CDR3 size: 16 residues. Germline CDR1 LGHDT, CDR2 YNNKEL (reference sequence). V dropped 0 bases and J dropped 6 bases, with 15 bases sitting between them. CDR3 loop: CASSQDGGQLTNTIYF. The CDR3 DNA reads TGTGCCAGCAGCCAAGATGGCGGACAGCTAACAAACACCATATATTTT.

The gene calls are TRBV7-9 and TRBJ1-1, with 7 bases lining up with TRBD1. The CDR3 is 15 residues long. The V gene's germline CDR1 is SEHNR and CDR2 FQNEAQ (reference sequence). With 1 base clipped from V and 4 bases from J, the junction kept 6 bases outside the gene matches. CDR3 residues: CASSLVPGGTTEAFF. The CDR3 DNA reads as TGTGCCAGCAGCTTAGTTCCAGGGGGGACCACTGAAGCTTTCTTT.

V usage is TRBV11-2 and J usage is TRBJ1-1; no firm D call. The V gene's germline CDR1 is SGHAT and CDR2 FQNNGV. The CDR3 loop spans 15 amino acids. The V end lost 5 bases, the J end lost 7 bases, and 20 bases lay between the germline ends. The CDR3 bases are TGTGCCAGCAGCCTAGTCCGGGGATCCCACGGTGAAGCTTTCTTT. This translates into CASSLVRGSHGEAFF.

The chain is built from TRBV7-9 and TRBJ1-1; D is perhaps TRBD1 (6 bases). CDR1 is SEHNR and CDR2 is FQNEAQ in the germline V gene (reference sequence). This CDR3 spans 15 amino acids. Trimming pared 0 bases from V and 4 bases from J, leaving 12 bases between. In DNA, the CDR3 is TGTGCCAGCAGCTTAGCCTCTGGCAGGGGCACTGAAGCTTTCTTT. It yields the protein CASSLASGRGTEAFF.

V gene TRBV3-1 (or the pseudogene TRBV3-2) combines with J gene TRBJ2-1, with 14 bases lining up with TRBD2. Germline V gives CDR1 LGHDT, CDR2 YNNKEL (reference sequence). The CDR3 spans 18 residues. Losses at the gene ends were 0 bases for V and 3 bases for J; bases not matched to a gene: 4. The CDR3 here is CASSQDPTSGGGYNEQFF. The DNA for the CDR3 is TGTGCCAGCAGCCAAGATCCGACTAGCGGGGGGGGCTACAATGAGCAGTTCTTC.

V is TRBV5-5 and J is TRBJ2-2; D might be TRBD1 (5 bases). The V gene lost 5 bases and the J gene lost 2 bases, with 16 bases spanning the gap. Looked up from germline, CDR1 is SGHKS and CDR2 is YYEKEE (reference sequence). This CDR3 spans 16 amino acids. CDR3 in amino acids: CASRVPGSFNTGELFF. DNA for the CDR3: TGTGCCAGCAGGGTACCAGGGTCATTTAACACCGGGGAGCTGTTTTTT.

In its sample, this clone was seen a few times. The chain combines TRBV11-2 with TRBJ1-2; 8 bases align to TRBD1. CDR3 size: 14 residues. Per the germline V gene, CDR1 is SGHAT and CDR2 is FQNNGV. V lost 3 bases and J lost 7; bases outside the gene matches: 7. The CDR3 region has the DNA TGTGCCAGCAGCTTCACAGGGGGTATTTCTGGCTACACCTTC. The encoded protein is CASSFTGGISGYTF.

The V call is TRBV5-6, the J call TRBJ1-2, with 8 bases identical to TRBD1. The V and J ends lost 5 bases and 4 bases, in that order; junction bases with no gene match: 10. Germline CDR1 is SGHDT and CDR2 is YYEEEE. This CDR3 has 15 residues. The CDR3, as DNA: TGTGCCAGCAGACAATCGACAGGGGCCTCCTATGGCTACACCTTC. It encodes CASRQSTGASYGYTF. Full variable domain (remainder filled in from reference TRBV5-6 and TRBJ1-2): DAGVTQSPTHLIKTRGQQVTLRCSPKSGHDTVSWYQQALGQGPQFIFQYYEEEERQRGNFPDRFSGHQFPNYSSELNVNALLLGDSALYLCASRQSTGASYGYTFGSGTRLTVV.

The rearrangement links TRBV5-1 to TRBJ2-3; TRBD2 matches at 7 bases. The germline V gene has CDR1 SGHRS and CDR2 YFSETQ. This CDR3 is built from 16 residues. The J segment lost 0 bases and the V segment lost 0 bases, leaving 4 bases of the junction unmatched. The CDR3 region is CASSLEVRGSTDTQYF. The CDR3, as DNA: TGCGCCAGCAGCTTGGAGGTGCGGGGGAGCACAGATACGCAGTATTTT.

CDR3: CASSAQTGARVMDQPQHF. The CDR3 bases are TGTGCCAGCAGTGCACAGACAGGGGCGAGGGTGATGGATCAGCCCCAGCATTTT. The J gene is TRBJ1-5, the V gene TRBV6-1, with 8 bases aligning to TRBD1. With 4 bases clipped from V and 5 bases from J, the junction kept 16 bases outside the gene matches. CDR1 is MNHNS, CDR2 SASEGT, per germline. The CDR3 length is 18 residues.

CDR3 protein: CASSAGLAGTGELFF. For the CDR3, the DNA is TGTGCCAGCAGTGCAGGTCTAGCGGGGACCGGGGAGCTGTTTTTT. The chain joins TRBV2 to TRBJ2-2; 9 bases agree with TRBD2. V lost 4 bases and J lost 5; bases outside the gene matches: 5. The CDR3 covers 15 residues. The germline CDR1 and CDR2 sequences are SNHLY and FYNNEI.

This clone occurred once. The chain is built from TRBV9 and TRBJ1-3; D remains ambiguous. Germline V gene sequence: CDR1 SGDLS, CDR2 YYNGEE. Trimming removed 0 bases at V and 0 bases at J, with 13 bases between. This CDR3 is built from 17 residues. The DNA for the CDR3 is TGTGCCAGCAGCGTAGCCATCTCTGGGAGCTCTGGAAACACCATATATTTT. Translating gives CASSVAISGSSGNTIYF.

The rearrangement joins TRBV9 to TRBJ2-1; the D gene is possibly TRBD2 (5 bases). Trimming stripped 3 bases from V and 8 bases from J, with 18 bases between. The CDR3 contains 15 residues. Germline assignment: CDR1 SGDLS and CDR2 YYNGEE. For the CDR3, the DNA is TGTGCCAGCAGCGCCCGGATGCTGGCGAGGGATGAGCAGTTCTTC. Translating it yields CASSARMLARDEQFF.

This chain connects TRBV7-2 to TRBJ2-7; D is possibly TRBD1 (6 bases). The length of the CDR3 is 12 residues. The germline CDR1 and CDR2 sequences are SGHTA and FQGNSA. V lost 5 bases and J 4 bases, leaving 9 bases between the germline ends. CDR3 amino acids: CASSPTGYEQYF. The CDR3, as DNA: TGTGCCAGCAGCCCTACAGGGTACGAGCAGTACTTC.

The chain combines TRBV12-3 or TRBV12-4 with TRBJ1-1, with a possible D match to TRBD1 (6 bases). The V end was cut by 3 bases, the J end by 11 bases, with 16 bases between. The length of the CDR3 is 13 residues. The CDR3 protein is CASSFGYRVEAFF. The CDR3 coding sequence is TGTGCCAGCAGTTTCGGGTACAGGGTAGAGGCTTTCTTT.

The gene calls are TRBV9 and TRBJ2-5; TRBD1 aligns across 9 bases. This CDR3 has 16 amino acids. V was pared by 4 bases and J by 1 base, with 8 bases of the junction left unmatched. Germline CDR1 is SGDLS and CDR2 is YYNGEE. The chain's CDR3 is CASSLGTGLGQETQYF. CDR3 DNA sequence: TGTGCCAGCAGCCTTGGGACAGGGCTGGGCCAAGAGACCCAGTACTTC.

CDR3 in DNA: TGTGCCAGCAGCGTGGGACAGCTCACAGATACGCAGTATTTT. Protein product: CASSVGQLTDTQYF. The rearrangement joins TRBV7-9 to TRBJ2-3, with TRBD1 matching 7 bases. Germline V CDR1 and CDR2: SEHNR, FQNEAQ (reference sequence). V lost 5 bases and J lost 2; bases outside the gene matches: 4. The CDR3 covers 14 residues.

The genes are TRBV7-3 and TRBJ2-1; a possible D gene is TRBD2 (5 bases). Germline V CDR1 and CDR2: SGHTA, FQGTGA. Trimming shortened V by 4 bases and J by 8 bases, and 12 bases separated the two germline ends. The CDR3 extends over 13 amino acids. The CDR3 region has the DNA TGTGCCAGCAGCTATGCACACGGGGATGAGCAGTTCTTC. This gives the protein CASSYAHGDEQFF.

The chain links TRBV6-1 to TRBJ1-2; D is uncertain. Trimming took 2 bases from V and 5 from J, leaving 15 bases between them. Germline lookup yields CDR1 MNHNS and CDR2 SASEGT. The CDR3 is 15 residues long. The CDR3 region is CASSESGMPWYGYTF. CDR3 in DNA: TGTGCCAGCAGTGAATCCGGGATGCCGTGGTATGGCTACACCTTC.

This clone was detected a few times. The chain combines TRBV2 with TRBJ2-7; D perhaps matches TRBD1 (6 bases). From germline, CDR1 is SNHLY and CDR2 FYNNEI. The CDR3 totals 12 residues. The V gene lost 6 bases and the J gene lost 6 bases, with 12 bases spanning the gap. CDR3 coding DNA: TGTGCCAGCAGCCTCAGGGGTAGCGAGCAGTACTTC. Translation gives CASSLRGSEQYF.

This sequence joins TRBV19 and TRBJ2-3; 7 bases align to TRBD1. The CDR3 consists of 15 residues. V shed 4 bases, J shed 2 bases, and the junction held 6 bases outside the gene matches. The V gene's germline CDR1 is LNHDA and CDR2 SQIVND (reference sequence). The CDR3 coding sequence is TGTGCCAGTAGTACGGGACAGACTCTCACAGATACGCAGTATTTT. It specifies CASSTGQTLTDTQYF. Full variable domain (remainder filled in from reference TRBV19 and TRBJ2-3): DGGITQSPKYLFRKEGQNVTLSCEQNLNHDAMYWYRQDPGQGLRLIYYSQIVNDFQKGDIAEGYSVSREKKESFPLTVTSAQKNPTAFYLCASSTGQTLTDTQYFGPGTRLTVL.

The chain recombines TRBV11-1 with TRBJ1-1; TRBD1 matches 7 bases. This CDR3 contains 15 residues. Per germline, CDR1 SGHAT and CDR2 FQDESV (reference sequence). Unmatched junction bases numbered 8, after V lost 5 bases and J lost 2 bases. The CDR3 DNA reads TGTGCCAGCAGCAGATTCAGGGGGAGCAACACTGAAGCTTTCTTT. It is translated as CASSRFRGSNTEAFF.